This is a list of T cell receptor beta chains from one sample in a study of shared clonotypes between healthy human individuals. The repertoire was sequenced with immunoSEQ multiplex PCR; TCRdb's copy has only in-frame clones and lacks some. Here the sample spans some 200,000 clones, over 85% being singletons. The material sequenced was naive CD4+ T cells sorted from blood. The receptors come from a young woman in good health. Each CDR3 is given without its conserved first and last residue. Each record gives: J gene, V gene, CDR3 protein.

j_gene: TRBJ2-7
v_gene: TRBV28
CDR3aa: ASSQTYEQY

j_gene: TRBJ1-2
v_gene: TRBV10-3
CDR3aa: AISEAPTGNYGYT

j_gene: TRBJ1-1
v_gene: TRBV5-1
CDR3aa: ASSAGVLGGRNTEAF

j_gene: TRBJ2-1
v_gene: TRBV25-1
CDR3aa: ASSEVAGGVEQF

j_gene: TRBJ1-2
v_gene: TRBV5-5
CDR3aa: ASSGGGTGSLLNGYT

j_gene: TRBJ1-1
v_gene: TRBV7-9
CDR3aa: ASSLFAEAEAF

j_gene: TRBJ2-1
v_gene: TRBV28
CDR3aa: ASTGTGPMSEQF

j_gene: TRBJ2-3
v_gene: TRBV11-2
CDR3aa: ASSSRAGTSGRGLDTQY

j_gene: TRBJ1-4
v_gene: TRBV28
CDR3aa: ASSSGTLQEKLF

j_gene: TRBJ2-7
v_gene: TRBV29-1
CDR3aa: SVERQGPVSYEQY